The 5 T cell receptor beta chains presented below share a single source sample, sequenced in a study of breast tumors, draining lymph nodes, adjacent tissues (dated by TCRdb to 2016 to 2017). Lymph node samples were obtained from the axillary draining lymph nodes of breast cancer patients. The method was multiplex PCR. Reads for this sample came from an Illumina HiSeq 2000. The public reads were quality trimmed at Q25 with fastp and then assembled into clones with MiXCR by TCRdb, keeping productive beta chains. Identical CDR3 proteins give one entry, which carries the most common genes and DNA. The sample table shows around 230,000 distinct CDR3 sequences, and 32% are seen once. Around 1.5% of the sample goes to the ten largest clones. The sequenced sample consisted of axillary lymph node tissue. Source of these receptors: a female donor with breast cancer. Some clones in this sample may be carry-over from other donors' samples.

This chain links TRBV20-1 with TRBJ1-1, with D maybe TRBD1 (5 bases). Germline CDR1 DFQATT, CDR2 SNEGSKA (reference sequence). This CDR3 has 14 amino acids. Trimming stripped 3 bases from V and 1 base from J, with 12 bases between. For the CDR3, the DNA is TGCAGTGCTAGGAGGGGCGGTCCGAACACTGAAGCTTTCTTT. This translates into CSARRGGPNTEAFF.

This clonotype was seen at least ten times. This chain links TRBV20-1 with TRBJ2-2; possible D gene TRBD1, 6 bases. The CDR3 contains 15 residues. Trimming cost V 5 bases and J 1 base, with 14 bases left between them. Germline lookup yields CDR1 DFQATT and CDR2 SNEGSKA (reference sequence). The DNA for the CDR3 is TGCAGTGCTTACCCCGGGACACTGAACACCGGGGAGCTGTTTTTT. Residues: CSAYPGTLNTGELFF.

There are many counts of this clonotype. The chain recombines TRBV9 with TRBJ1-6; TRBD1 aligns across 7 bases. Germline CDR1 is SGDLS and CDR2 is YYNGEE. The CDR3 length is 14 residues. V gave up 10 bases and J gave up 10 bases; unmatched junction bases: 14. CDR3 loop: CASGTECILSPLHF. The CDR3 DNA reads TGTGCCTCCGGGACAGAGTGTATATTGTCACCCCTCCACTTT.

This clonotype has just a few counts. Being one base from a much bigger clone, this may be a read error. The chain is built from TRBV6-1 and TRBJ2-1; 7 positions match TRBD1. The V gene's germline CDR1 is MNHNS and CDR2 SASEGT. The J segment lost 6 bases and the V segment lost 5 bases, leaving 10 bases of the junction unmatched. The CDR3 has 15 residues. The CDR3 sequence is CASSQSGQFLNEQFF. The CDR3 DNA follows: TGTGCCAGCAGTCAATCGGGACAGTTTCTCAATGAGCAGTTCTTC.

V gene TRBV19 combines with J gene TRBJ2-3; 10 positions agree with TRBD2. This CDR3 has 15 residues. Looked up from germline, CDR1 is LNHDA and CDR2 is SQIVND (reference sequence). The V gene end was trimmed by 6 bases and the J gene end by 4 bases; junction bases not matched to a gene: 7. CDR3 sequence reads: CASRVAGGLSDTQYF. CDR3 nucleotide sequence: TGTGCCAGTAGAGTAGCGGGGGGCTTGTCAGATACGCAGTATTTT. The variable domain in full, completed from reference TRBV19 and TRBJ2-3, reads DGGITQSPKYLFRKEGQNVTLSCEQNLNHDAMYWYRQDPGQGLRLIYYSQIVNDFQKGDIAEGYSVSREKKESFPLTVTSAQKNPTAFYLCASRVAGGLSDTQYFGPGTRLTVL.